This T cell receptor beta chain was sequenced in a study of blood T cell repertoires in COVID-19. Here immunoSEQ multiplex PCR was the method, and the copy in TCRdb shows in-frame clones only, minus some. The sample lists 150,000 or so clones, just over 85% seen once, with about 4.1% in the top ten. The V and J ends lost 1 base and 7 bases, in that order; junction bases with no gene match: 11. The CDR3 is made up of 18 amino acids. The germline gives CDR1 SGHTA, CDR2 FQGTGA. Cohorts were assigned according to the clinical history that participants reported. This rearrangement joins TRBV7-3 to TRBJ2-1, with 12 bases fitting TRBD2. The clonotype was recovered from a man between 45 and 60 years old who had recovered from COVID-19. Sequencing input: PBMCs or T cells enriched from blood (not recorded which). CDR3 residues: CASSLNPSLAGGRNEQFF. DNA for the CDR3: TGTGCCAGCAGCTTAAATCCCTCCCTAGCGGGGGGGCGAAATGAGCAGTTCTTC.